The entry below describes one TCR beta chain. This sample was included in a study of blood T cell repertoires in COVID-19. Across the study: The samples span acute and convalescent COVID-19 from the United States, Italy and Spain.

Here immunoSEQ multiplex PCR was the method, and the copy in TCRdb shows in-frame clones only, minus some. This table holds about 210,000 clones, about 78% found once. Sequencing used peripheral blood. The receptor's source is a woman aged 70-85 years with acute or convalescent COVID-19.

The CDR3 DNA reads TGTGCCAGCAGTTTTCCCACGGTCGGTACGCAGTATTTT. Translated: CASSFPTVGTQYF. The V call is TRBV12-3 or TRBV12-4, the J call TRBJ2-3; the D is unclear. Trimming took 3 bases from V and 8 from J, leaving 12 bases between them. This CDR3 spans 13 amino acids.